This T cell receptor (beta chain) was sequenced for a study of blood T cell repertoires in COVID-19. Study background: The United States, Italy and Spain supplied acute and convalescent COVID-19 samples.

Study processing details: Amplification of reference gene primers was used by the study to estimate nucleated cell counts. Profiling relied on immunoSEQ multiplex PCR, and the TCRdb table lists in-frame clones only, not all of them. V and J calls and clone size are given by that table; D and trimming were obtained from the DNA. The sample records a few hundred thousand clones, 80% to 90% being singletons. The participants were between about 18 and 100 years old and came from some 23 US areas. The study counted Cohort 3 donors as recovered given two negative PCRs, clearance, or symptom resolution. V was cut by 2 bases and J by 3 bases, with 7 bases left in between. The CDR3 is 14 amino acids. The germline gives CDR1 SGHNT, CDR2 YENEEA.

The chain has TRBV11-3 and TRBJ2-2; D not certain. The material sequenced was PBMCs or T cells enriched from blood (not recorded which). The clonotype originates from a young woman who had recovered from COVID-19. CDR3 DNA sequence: TGTGCCAGCAGCTTAATGGGCTACACCGGGGAGCTGTTTTTT. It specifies CASSLMGYTGELFF.